The 18 T cell receptor beta chains presented below share a single source sample, sequenced in a study of CD8 T cells in Susac syndrome. Roughly 0.45 to 1 ug RNA was reverse transcribed with random hexamers. One entry per CDR3 protein results from TCRdb running MiXCR on the immunoSEQ multiplex PCR reads. In the table there are a few hundred thousand distinct CDR3 sequences, 85% to 90% of which are singletons. The sequencing input was CD8+ T cells from PBMCs. These TCRs come from a human donor with multiple sclerosis.

The chain carries TRBV10-3 and TRBJ1-1, with D perhaps TRBD1 (6 bases). Trimming took off 4 bases at V and 0 bases at J, with 12 bases between the two ends. Germline lookup yields CDR1 ENHRY and CDR2 SYGVKD. The CDR3 runs to 15 residues. CDR3 in amino acids: CAISGTGQMNTEAFF. The CDR3 DNA reads as TGTGCCATCAGTGGAACGGGACAAATGAACACTGAAGCTTTCTTT.

CDR3 loop: CASSEVGTGGGETQYF. CDR3 bases: TGTGCCAGCAGTGAGGTGGGAACAGGGGGGGGCGAGACCCAGTACTTC. The rearrangement joins TRBV25-1 to TRBJ2-5; D may be TRBD1 (8 bases). This CDR3 region has 16 residues. With 3 bases removed from V and 5 bases from J, the gap between germline ends came to 19 bases. Germline loops: CDR1 MGHDK, CDR2 SYGVNS.

The rearrangement joins TRBV6-1 to TRBJ1-4, with D perhaps TRBD1 (6 bases). The V gene's germline CDR1 is MNHNS and CDR2 SASEGT. V gave up 0 bases and J gave up 7 bases, with 15 bases separating them. This CDR3 comprises 16 residues. The CDR3 region is CASSEAGGGWGEKLFF. CDR3 nucleotides: TGTGCCAGCAGTGAAGCTGGGGGGGGCTGGGGTGAAAAACTGTTTTTT.

The J gene is TRBJ1-2, the V gene TRBV2; D gene unclear. Germline V gene sequence: CDR1 SNHLY, CDR2 FYNNEI. The length of the CDR3 is 14 residues. The V and J ends lost 3 bases and 4 bases respectively, with 12 bases between them. Here the CDR3 reads CASSDRGLAYGYTF. In nucleotides, the CDR3 is TGTGCCAGCAGTGACCGGGGATTGGCCTATGGCTACACCTTC.

This chain uses TRBV27 with TRBJ1-1, with D maybe TRBD1 (5 bases). Germline V gives CDR1 MNHEY, CDR2 SMNVEV (reference sequence). The V end was cut by 3 bases, the J end by 7 bases, with 12 bases between. CDR3 length: 13 residues. CDR3 sequence reads: CASSFVGPIEAFF. CDR3 nucleotide sequence: TGTGCCAGCAGTTTCGTGGGACCCATTGAAGCTTTCTTT.

V gene TRBV12-3 or TRBV12-4 combines with J gene TRBJ2-7, with D uncertain. This CDR3 comprises 12 residues. Trimming took 3 bases from V and 7 from J, leaving 10 bases between them. The CDR3 nucleotides read TGTGCCAGCAGTTTGAATTCAGAAGAGCAGTACTTC. Residues: CASSLNSEEQYF.

The chain couples TRBV4-1 to TRBJ2-1; TRBD2 is a possible D gene (6 bases). The germline V and J ends were trimmed by 0 bases and 3 bases, with 15 bases remaining between them. The germline gives CDR1 MGHRA, CDR2 YSYEKL. The length of the CDR3 is 17 residues. CDR3 amino acids: CASSQDGVADYYNEQFF. DNA of the CDR3: TGCGCCAGCAGCCAAGATGGGGTAGCGGATTACTACAATGAGCAGTTCTTC.

The chain employs TRBV7-6 and TRBJ2-5, with 9 bases fitting TRBD2. Losses at the gene ends were 1 base for V and 5 bases for J; bases not matched to a gene: 8. This CDR3 is built from 16 residues. From germline, CDR1 is SGHVS and CDR2 FNYEAQ. The CDR3: CASSLGPAGGEETQYF. CDR3 bases: TGTGCCAGCAGCTTAGGCCCAGCGGGAGGTGAGGAGACCCAGTACTTC. The variable domain in full, completed from reference TRBV7-6 and TRBJ2-5, reads GAGVSQSPRYKVTKRGQDVALRCDPISGHVSLYWYRQALGQGPEFLTYFNYEAQQDKSGLPNDRFSAERPEGSISTLTIQRTEQRDSAMYRCASSLGPAGGEETQYFGPGTRLLVL.

The chain recombines TRBV5-4 with TRBJ2-3; no definite D call. Trimming shortened V by 5 bases and J by 4 bases, and 5 bases separated the two germline ends. The CDR3 is 11 amino acids. Germline lookup yields CDR1 SGHNT and CDR2 YYREEE (reference sequence). The chain's CDR3 is CASRSADTQYF. The CDR3 DNA follows: TGTGCCAGCAGATCGGCAGATACGCAGTATTTT.

V gene TRBV3-1 combines with J gene TRBJ2-7; D tentatively fits TRBD1 or TRBD2 (5 bases each). Trimming removed 8 bases from V and 4 bases from J, with 15 bases in between. CDR3 length equals 13 residues. Germline-derived CDR1 and CDR2 are LGHDT and YNNKEL (reference sequence). The CDR3 DNA reads as TGTGCCAGCCGCTTTGATGGGGGATACGAGCAGTACTTC. It yields the protein CASRFDGGYEQYF.

The chain joins TRBV27 to TRBJ2-2; maybe TRBD2 (6 bases). This CDR3 is built from 14 residues. CDR1 is MNHEY and CDR2 is SMNVEV in the germline V gene (reference sequence). V gave up 3 bases and J gave up 7 bases, with 12 bases separating them. The CDR3 DNA reads TGTGCCAGCAGTTTTGCGGTGGAGGGCGGGGAGCTGTTTTTT. This encodes CASSFAVEGGELFF.

V and J are TRBV4-1 and TRBJ1-1, with 9 positions matching TRBD1. The J segment lost 4 bases and the V segment lost 8 bases, leaving 14 bases of the junction unmatched. Germline V CDR1 and CDR2: MGHRA, YSYEKL. This CDR3 region has 16 residues. CDR3 in DNA: TGCGCCAGCTCCTCGGGACAGGGTGAGATGAGCACTGAAGCTTTCTTT. Translated: CASSSGQGEMSTEAFF.

This chain connects TRBV6-5 to TRBJ1-5; TRBD1 aligns across 7 bases. Germline loops: CDR1 MNHEY, CDR2 SVGAGI. CDR3 length: 13 residues. The trim removed 2 bases at V and 5 bases at J, leaving 0 bases unmatched. This CDR3 is CASSYGTDQPQHF. CDR3 in DNA: TGTGCCAGCAGTTACGGGACAGATCAGCCCCAGCATTTT.

The rearrangement uses TRBV27 and TRBJ2-5; D gene unclear. Trimming cost V 3 bases and J 5 bases, with 4 bases left between them. Germline-derived CDR1 and CDR2 are MNHEY and SMNVEV (reference sequence). The CDR3 extends over 11 amino acids. CDR3: CASSFMETQYF. DNA of the CDR3: TGTGCCAGCAGTTTCATGGAGACCCAGTACTTC.

This chain links TRBV15 with TRBJ2-1; 9 nucleotides line up with TRBD2. J lost 8 bases, V lost 2 bases, and 7 bases had no gene match. This CDR3 is 15 amino acids long. Germline CDR1 is LNHNV and CDR2 is YYDKDF (reference sequence). In DNA, the CDR3 is TGTGCCACCAGCAGACGCGGGGGGGCAGTCGATGAGCAGTTCTTC. Encoded protein: CATSRRGGAVDEQFF.

The chain joins TRBV29-1 to TRBJ2-1; possible D gene TRBD2, 5 bases. Trimming took 2 bases from V and 12 from J, leaving 8 bases between them. Per germline, CDR1 SQVTM and CDR2 ANQGSEA. There are 10 residues in the CDR3. DNA for the CDR3: TGCAGCGTTGAAAAGGACTGGCAGTTCTTC. This translates into CSVEKDWQFF.

On this clonotype itself: A junction boundary mismatches the germline segment, possibly from a read error. J is TRBJ2-2 and V is TRBV28, with 8 bases identical to TRBD2. Per germline, CDR1 MDHEN and CDR2 SYDVKM. The CDR3 length is 17 residues. CDR3 coding DNA: TGTGCCAGCAGTCCGCTCCCGGGGGGGAGGAACCCCGGGGAGCTGTTTTTT. It encodes CASSPLPGGRNPGELFF.

The chain uses TRBV7-2 and TRBJ1-1, with D unresolved. This CDR3 contains 11 residues. Per germline, CDR1 SGHTA and CDR2 FQGNSA. V dropped 5 bases and J dropped 3 bases, with 4 bases sitting between them. The CDR3 sequence: CASSEDTEAFF. CDR3 nucleotides: TGTGCCAGCAGCGAGGACACTGAAGCTTTCTTT.